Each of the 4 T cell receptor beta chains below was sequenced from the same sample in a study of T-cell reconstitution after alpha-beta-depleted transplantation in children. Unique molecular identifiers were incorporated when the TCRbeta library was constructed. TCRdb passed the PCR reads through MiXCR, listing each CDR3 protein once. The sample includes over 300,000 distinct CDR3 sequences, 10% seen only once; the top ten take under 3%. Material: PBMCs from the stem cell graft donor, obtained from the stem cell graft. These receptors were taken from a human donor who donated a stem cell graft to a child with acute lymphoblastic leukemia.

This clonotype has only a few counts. The CDR3: CSAKRTGARFTDTQYF. CDR3 bases: TGCAGTGCTAAACGAACCGGGGCCCGGTTCACAGATACGCAGTATTTT. This rearrangement joins TRBV20-1 to TRBJ2-3; D is tentatively TRBD1 or TRBD2 (5 bases each). Trimming cost V 4 bases and J 2 bases, with 19 bases left between them. Germline CDR1 is DFQATT and CDR2 is SNEGSKA (reference sequence). The CDR3 length is 16 residues.

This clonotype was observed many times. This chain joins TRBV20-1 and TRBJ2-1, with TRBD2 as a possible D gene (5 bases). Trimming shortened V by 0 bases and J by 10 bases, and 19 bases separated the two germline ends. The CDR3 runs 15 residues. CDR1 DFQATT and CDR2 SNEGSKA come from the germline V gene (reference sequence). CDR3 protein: CSAREPGIPTGEQFF. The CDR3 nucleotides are TGCAGTGCTAGAGAGCCGGGAATCCCTACGGGGGAGCAGTTCTTC.

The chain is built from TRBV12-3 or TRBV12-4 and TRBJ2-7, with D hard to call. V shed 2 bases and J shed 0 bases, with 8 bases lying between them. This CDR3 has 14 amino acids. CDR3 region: CASSLNRLSYEQYF. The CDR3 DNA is TGTGCCAGCAGTTTAAACAGACTCTCCTACGAGCAGTACTTC.

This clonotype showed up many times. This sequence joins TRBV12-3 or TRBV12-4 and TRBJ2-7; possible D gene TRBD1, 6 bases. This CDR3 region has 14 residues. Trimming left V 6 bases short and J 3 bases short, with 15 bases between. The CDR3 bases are TGTGCCAGCAGCTTCCGACAGGATTTCTACGAGCAGTACTTC. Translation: CASSFRQDFYEQYF.